The source of this T cell receptor beta chain is a study of sequential checkpoint blockade in melanoma. Overall study: After both sequences, patients received maintenance nivolumab.

The V gene end was trimmed by 4 bases and the J gene end by 2 bases; junction bases not matched to a gene: 7. Per the germline V gene, CDR1 is MGHRA and CDR2 is YSYEKL. The CDR3 contains 16 residues. Treatment in this sample: randomized to nivolumab then ipilimumab (arm A) or the reverse (arm B). Sorted cells were live CD3+CD8+, lacking CD19 and CD56, from PBMCs. Clones were read by immunoSEQ multiplex PCR, and TCRdb kept only the in-frame ones, dropping some. The table includes 25,000 to 35,000 clones, about 77% detected once. The chain couples TRBV4-1 to TRBJ2-3; 9 bases agree with TRBD2. This TCR came from a human donor with melanoma. This sample comprised CD8+ T cells sorted from blood (inferred from file names), obtained from a patient given nivolumab and ipilimumab in sequence. The CDR3 region is CASSRRLAELTDTQYF. CDR3 coding DNA: TGCGCCAGCAGCCGCCGACTAGCGGAACTCACAGATACGCAGTATTTT.